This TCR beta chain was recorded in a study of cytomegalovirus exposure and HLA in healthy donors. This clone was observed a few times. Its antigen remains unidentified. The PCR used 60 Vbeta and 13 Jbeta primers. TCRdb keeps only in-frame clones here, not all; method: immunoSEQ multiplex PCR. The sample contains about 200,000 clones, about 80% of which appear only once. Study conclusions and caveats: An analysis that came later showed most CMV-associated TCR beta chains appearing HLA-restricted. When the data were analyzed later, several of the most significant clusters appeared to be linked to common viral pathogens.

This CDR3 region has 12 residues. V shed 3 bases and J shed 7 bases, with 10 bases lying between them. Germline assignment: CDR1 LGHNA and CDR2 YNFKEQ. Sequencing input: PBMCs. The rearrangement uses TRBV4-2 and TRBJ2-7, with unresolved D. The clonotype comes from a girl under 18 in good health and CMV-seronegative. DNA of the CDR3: TGTGCCAGCAGCCATTCCATTGAGGAGCAGTACTTC. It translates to CASSHSIEEQYF.